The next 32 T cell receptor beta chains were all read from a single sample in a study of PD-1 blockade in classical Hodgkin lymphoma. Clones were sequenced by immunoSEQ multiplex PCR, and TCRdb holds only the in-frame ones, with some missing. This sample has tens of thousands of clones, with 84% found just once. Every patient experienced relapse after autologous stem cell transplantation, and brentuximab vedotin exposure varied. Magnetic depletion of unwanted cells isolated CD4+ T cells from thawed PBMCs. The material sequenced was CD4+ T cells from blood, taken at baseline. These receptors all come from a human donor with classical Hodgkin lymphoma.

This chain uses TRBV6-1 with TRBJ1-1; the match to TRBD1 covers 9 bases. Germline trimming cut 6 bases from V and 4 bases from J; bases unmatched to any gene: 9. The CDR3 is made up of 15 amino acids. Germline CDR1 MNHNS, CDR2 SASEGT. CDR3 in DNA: TGTGCCAGCAGCCACCCGGGACAGGGTAGCACTGAAGCTTTCTTT. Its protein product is CASSHPGQGSTEAFF.

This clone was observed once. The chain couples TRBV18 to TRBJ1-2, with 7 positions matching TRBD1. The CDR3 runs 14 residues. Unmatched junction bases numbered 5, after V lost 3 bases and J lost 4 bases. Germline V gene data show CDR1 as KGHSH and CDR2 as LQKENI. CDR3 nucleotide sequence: TGTGCCAGCTCACCTTCGGGACAGCCCTATGGCTACACCTTC. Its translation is CASSPSGQPYGYTF.

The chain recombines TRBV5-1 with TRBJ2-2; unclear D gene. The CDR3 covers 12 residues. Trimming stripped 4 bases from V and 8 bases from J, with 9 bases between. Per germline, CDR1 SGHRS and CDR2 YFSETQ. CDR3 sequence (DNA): TGCGCCAGCAGCACGGAGAGGGGGGAGCTGTTTTTT. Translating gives CASSTERGELFF.

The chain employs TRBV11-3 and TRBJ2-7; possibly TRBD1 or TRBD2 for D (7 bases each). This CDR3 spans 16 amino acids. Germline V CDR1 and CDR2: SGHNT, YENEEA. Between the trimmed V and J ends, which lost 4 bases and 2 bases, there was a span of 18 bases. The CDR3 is CASSSASTGRAYEQYF. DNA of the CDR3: TGTGCCAGCAGCTCAGCTTCGACAGGGAGGGCCTACGAGCAGTACTTC.

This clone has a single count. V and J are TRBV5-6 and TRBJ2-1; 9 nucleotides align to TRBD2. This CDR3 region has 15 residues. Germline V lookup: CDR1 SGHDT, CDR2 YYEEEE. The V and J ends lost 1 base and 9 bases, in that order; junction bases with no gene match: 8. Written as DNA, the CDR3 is TGTGCCAGCAGCTTGTATAGCGGGGGTTTGCCTGAGCAGTTCTTC. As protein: CASSLYSGGLPEQFF.

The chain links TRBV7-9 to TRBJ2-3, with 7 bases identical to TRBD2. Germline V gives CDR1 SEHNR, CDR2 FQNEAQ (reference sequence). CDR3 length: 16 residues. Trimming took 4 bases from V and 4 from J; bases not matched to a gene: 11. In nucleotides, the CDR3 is TGTGCCAGCAGCTCAGGACTAGGGAGTAGTGCAGATACGCAGTATTTT. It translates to CASSSGLGSSADTQYF.

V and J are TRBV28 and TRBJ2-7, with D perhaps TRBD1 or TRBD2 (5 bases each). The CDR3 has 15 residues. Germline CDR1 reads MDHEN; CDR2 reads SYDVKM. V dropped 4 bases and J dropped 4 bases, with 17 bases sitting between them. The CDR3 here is CASSYRDPGRYEQYF. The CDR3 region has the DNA TGTGCCAGCAGTTACCGGGACCCCGGAAGGTACGAGCAGTACTTC.

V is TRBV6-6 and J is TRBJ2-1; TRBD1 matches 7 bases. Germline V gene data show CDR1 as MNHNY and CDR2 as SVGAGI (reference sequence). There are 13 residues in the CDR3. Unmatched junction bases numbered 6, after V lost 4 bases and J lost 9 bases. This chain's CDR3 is CASSFQTGFEQFF. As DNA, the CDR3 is TGTGCCAGCAGTTTTCAGACAGGGTTTGAGCAGTTCTTC.

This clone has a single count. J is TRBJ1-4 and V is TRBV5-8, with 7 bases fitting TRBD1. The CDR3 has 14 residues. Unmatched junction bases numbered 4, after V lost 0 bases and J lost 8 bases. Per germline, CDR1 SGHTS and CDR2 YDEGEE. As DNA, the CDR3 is TGTGCCAGCAGCTTGGGACAGGGTAACGAAAAACTGTTTTTT. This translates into CASSLGQGNEKLFF.

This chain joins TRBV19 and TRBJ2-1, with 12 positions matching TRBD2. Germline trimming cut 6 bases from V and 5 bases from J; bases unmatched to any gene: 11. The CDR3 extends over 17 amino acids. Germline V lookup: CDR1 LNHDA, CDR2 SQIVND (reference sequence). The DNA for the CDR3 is TGTGCCAGTAGCCGGCTAGCGGGGGGGCCCCCCGACAATGAGCAGTTCTTC. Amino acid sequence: CASSRLAGGPPDNEQFF.

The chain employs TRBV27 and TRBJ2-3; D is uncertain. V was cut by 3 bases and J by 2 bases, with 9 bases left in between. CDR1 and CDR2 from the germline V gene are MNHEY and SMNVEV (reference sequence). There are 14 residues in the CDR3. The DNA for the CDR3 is TGTGCCAGCAGTTTTCAAGGTCTCACAGATACGCAGTATTTT. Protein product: CASSFQGLTDTQYF.

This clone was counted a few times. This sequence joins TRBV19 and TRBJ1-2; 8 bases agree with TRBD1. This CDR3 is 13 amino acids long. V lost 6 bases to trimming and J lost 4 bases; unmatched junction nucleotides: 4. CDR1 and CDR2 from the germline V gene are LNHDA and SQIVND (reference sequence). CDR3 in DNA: TGTGCCAGTAGACCGGGACAGGTCTATGGCTACACCTTC. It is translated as CASRPGQVYGYTF.

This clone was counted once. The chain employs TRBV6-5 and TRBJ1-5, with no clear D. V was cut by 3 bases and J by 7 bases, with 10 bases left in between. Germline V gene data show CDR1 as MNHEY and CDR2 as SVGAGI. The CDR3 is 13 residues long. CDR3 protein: CASSYGDRQPQHF. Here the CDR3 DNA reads TGTGCCAGCAGTTATGGGGATAGGCAGCCCCAGCATTTT.

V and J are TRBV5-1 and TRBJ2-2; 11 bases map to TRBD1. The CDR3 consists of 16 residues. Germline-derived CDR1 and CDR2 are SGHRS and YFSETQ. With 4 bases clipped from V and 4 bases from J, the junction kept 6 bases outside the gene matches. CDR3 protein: CASSPGQGAGTGELFF. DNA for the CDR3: TGCGCCAGCAGCCCCGGACAGGGGGCCGGCACCGGGGAGCTGTTTTTT.

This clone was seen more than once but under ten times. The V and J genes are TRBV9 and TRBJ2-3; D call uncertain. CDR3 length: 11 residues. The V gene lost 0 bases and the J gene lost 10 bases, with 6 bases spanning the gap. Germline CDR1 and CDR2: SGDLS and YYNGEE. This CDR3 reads CASSVGLAQYF. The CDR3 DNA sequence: TGTGCCAGCAGCGTAGGTTTGGCGCAGTATTTT.

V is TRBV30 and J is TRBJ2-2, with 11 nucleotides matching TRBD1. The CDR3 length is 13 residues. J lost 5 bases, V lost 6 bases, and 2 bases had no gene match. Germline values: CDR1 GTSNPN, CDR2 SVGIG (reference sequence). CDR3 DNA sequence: TGTGCCTGTGGGACAGGGGGGACCGGGGAGCTGTTTTTT. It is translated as CACGTGGTGELFF.

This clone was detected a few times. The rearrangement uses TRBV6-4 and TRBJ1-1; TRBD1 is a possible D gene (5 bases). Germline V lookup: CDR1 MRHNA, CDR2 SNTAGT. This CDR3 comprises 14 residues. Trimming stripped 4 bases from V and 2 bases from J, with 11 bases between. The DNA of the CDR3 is TGTGCCAGCAGTGTCGATGACAGAAACACTGAAGCTTTCTTT. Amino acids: CASSVDDRNTEAFF.

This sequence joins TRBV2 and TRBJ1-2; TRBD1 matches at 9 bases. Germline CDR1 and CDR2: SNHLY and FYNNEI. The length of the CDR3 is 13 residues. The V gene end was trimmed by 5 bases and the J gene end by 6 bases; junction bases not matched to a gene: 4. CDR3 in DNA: TGTGCCAGCAGTTACCGGACAGGGGATGGCTACACCTTC. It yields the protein CASSYRTGDGYTF.

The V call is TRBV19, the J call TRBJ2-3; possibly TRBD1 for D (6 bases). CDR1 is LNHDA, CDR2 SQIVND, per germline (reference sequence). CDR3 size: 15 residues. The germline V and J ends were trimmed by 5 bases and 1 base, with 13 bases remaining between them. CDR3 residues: CASSSDAGGTDTQYF. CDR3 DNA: TGTGCCAGTAGTTCGGACGCAGGGGGCACAGATACGCAGTATTTT. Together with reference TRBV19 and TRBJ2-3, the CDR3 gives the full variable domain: DGGITQSPKYLFRKEGQNVTLSCEQNLNHDAMYWYRQDPGQGLRLIYYSQIVNDFQKGDIAEGYSVSREKKESFPLTVTSAQKNPTAFYLCASSSDAGGTDTQYFGPGTRLTVL.

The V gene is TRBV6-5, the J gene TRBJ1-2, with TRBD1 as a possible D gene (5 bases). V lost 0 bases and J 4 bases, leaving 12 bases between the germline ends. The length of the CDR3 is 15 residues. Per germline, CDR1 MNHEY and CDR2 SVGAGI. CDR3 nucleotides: TGTGCCAGCAGTTACTCGGGTTTTCAGGGCTATGGCTACACCTTC. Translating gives CASSYSGFQGYGYTF.

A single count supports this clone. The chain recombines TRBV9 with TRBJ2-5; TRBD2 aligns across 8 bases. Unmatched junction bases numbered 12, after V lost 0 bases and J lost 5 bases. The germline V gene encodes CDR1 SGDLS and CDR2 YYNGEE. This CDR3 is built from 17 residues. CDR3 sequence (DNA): TGTGCCAGCAGCGTAGGGACTAGCCGATCAGAGGAGGAGACCCAGTACTTC. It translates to CASSVGTSRSEEETQYF.

CDR3 bases: TGTGCCAGCAGTACAACAGATACGCAGTATTTT. This sequence encodes CASSTTDTQYF. The chain couples TRBV6-6 to TRBJ2-3; D gene uncertain. Germline loops: CDR1 MNHNY, CDR2 SVGAGI (reference sequence). There are 11 residues in the CDR3. The V gene lost 5 bases and the J gene lost 3 bases, with 3 bases spanning the gap.

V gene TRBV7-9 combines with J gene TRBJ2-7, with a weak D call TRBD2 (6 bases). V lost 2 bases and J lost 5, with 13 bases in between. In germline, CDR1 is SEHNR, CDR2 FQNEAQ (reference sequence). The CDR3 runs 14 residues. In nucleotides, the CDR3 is TGTGCCAGCAGCTTATCCGGGACTCAGGACGAGCAGTACTTC. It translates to CASSLSGTQDEQYF.

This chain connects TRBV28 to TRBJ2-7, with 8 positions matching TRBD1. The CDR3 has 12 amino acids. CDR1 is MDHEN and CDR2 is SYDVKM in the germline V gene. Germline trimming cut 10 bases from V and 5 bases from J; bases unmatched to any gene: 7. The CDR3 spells CATQGAKNEQYF. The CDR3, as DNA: TGTGCCACCCAGGGGGCGAAGAACGAGCAGTACTTC.

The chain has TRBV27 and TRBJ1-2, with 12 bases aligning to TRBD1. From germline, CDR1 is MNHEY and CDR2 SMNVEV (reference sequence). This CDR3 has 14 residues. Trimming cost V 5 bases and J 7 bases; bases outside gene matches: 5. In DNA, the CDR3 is TGTGCCAGCAGTCTGGGACAGGGGGCGGGTGGCTACACCTTC. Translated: CASSLGQGAGGYTF.

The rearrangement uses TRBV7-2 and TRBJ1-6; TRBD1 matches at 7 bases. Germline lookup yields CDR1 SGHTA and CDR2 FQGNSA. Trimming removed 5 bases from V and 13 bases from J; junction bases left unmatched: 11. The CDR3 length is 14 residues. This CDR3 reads CASSPGTEWRPLHF. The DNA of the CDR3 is TGTGCCAGCAGCCCCGGGACAGAGTGGAGGCCCCTCCACTTT.

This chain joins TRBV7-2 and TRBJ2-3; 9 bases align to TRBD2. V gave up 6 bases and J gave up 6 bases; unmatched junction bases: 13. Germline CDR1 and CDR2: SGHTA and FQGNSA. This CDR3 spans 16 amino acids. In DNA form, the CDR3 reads TGTGCCAGCAGACTAGGGGGTAGCGGGGGCGTTGATACGCAGTATTTT. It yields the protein CASRLGGSGGVDTQYF.

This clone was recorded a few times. The CDR3 spells CASSESAGLVDEQFF. The DNA for the CDR3 is TGTGCCAGCAGTGAATCGGCAGGATTAGTCGATGAGCAGTTCTTC. The V call is TRBV6-1, the J call TRBJ2-1; D gene unclear. Germline V CDR1 and CDR2: MNHNS, SASEGT. V was shortened by 2 bases and J by 8 bases, with 16 bases between the two germline ends. CDR3 size: 15 residues.

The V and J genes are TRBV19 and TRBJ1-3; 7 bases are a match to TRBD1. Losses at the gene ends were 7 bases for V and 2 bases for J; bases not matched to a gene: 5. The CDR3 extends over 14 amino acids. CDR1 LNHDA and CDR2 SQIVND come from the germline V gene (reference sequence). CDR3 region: CASIRDRAGNTIYF. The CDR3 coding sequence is TGTGCCAGTATACGAGACAGGGCTGGAAACACCATATATTTT.

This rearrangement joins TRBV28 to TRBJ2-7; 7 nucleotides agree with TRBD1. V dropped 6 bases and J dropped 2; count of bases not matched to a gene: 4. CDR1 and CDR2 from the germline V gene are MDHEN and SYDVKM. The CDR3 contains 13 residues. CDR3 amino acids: CASRLGQTYEQYF. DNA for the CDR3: TGTGCCAGCAGGCTGGGACAGACCTACGAGCAGTACTTC.

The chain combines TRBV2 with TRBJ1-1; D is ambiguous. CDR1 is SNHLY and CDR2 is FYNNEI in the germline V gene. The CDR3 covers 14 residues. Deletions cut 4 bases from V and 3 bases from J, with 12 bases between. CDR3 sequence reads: CASSVVGRDTEAFF. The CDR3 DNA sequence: TGTGCCAGCAGTGTGGTCGGCCGGGACACTGAAGCTTTCTTT.

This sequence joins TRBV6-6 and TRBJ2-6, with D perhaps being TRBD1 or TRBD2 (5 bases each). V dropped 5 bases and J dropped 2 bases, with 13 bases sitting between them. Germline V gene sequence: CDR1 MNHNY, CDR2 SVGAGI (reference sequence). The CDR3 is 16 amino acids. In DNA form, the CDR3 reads TGTGCCAGCAGTAGGACTGGGACGGCTGGGGCCAACGTCCTGACTTTC. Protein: CASSRTGTAGANVLTF.